This TCR beta chain was sequenced in a study of T cell clones after liver transplantation (dated by TCRdb to the late 2010s). Regarding the research as a whole: ITN030ST, the source of the samples, was a randomized trial that attempted immunosuppression withdrawal within 2 years of liver transplantation. Of the eight recipients, a few were HCV-positive, while the remaining recipients had been transplanted for non-autoimmune, non-viral indications. After a pre-transplant mixed lymphocyte reaction, TCRbeta sequencing was used to pinpoint donor-reactive T cell clones, which were subsequently tracked in post-transplant blood. As an antigen-independent comparator for the donor-reactive sequences, third party-reactive TCRbeta sequences from pre-transplant MLRs were identified as well. Tolerance was defined as complete immunosuppression withdrawal for at least one year with no rise in liver enzymes beyond twice the upper limit of normal. A cohort of 8 liver transplant recipients was studied, of whom 3 were classified as tolerant and 5 as non-tolerant. Blood samples were taken pre-transplant, pre-randomization before withdrawal, and post-randomization after full withdrawal or failed withdrawal. Subjects received no induction therapy and standard immunosuppression until randomization at 12-24 months post-transplant.

From the germline V gene, CDR1 is MGHRA and CDR2 is YSYEKL. Unmatched junction bases come to 5, with V trimmed by 0 bases and J by 6 bases. The CDR3 numbers 16 residues from cysteine through phenylalanine. Only the CDR3 portion is preserved as DNA: 48 bases, with reading frame beginning at the first base. Frozen genomic DNA underwent high-throughput TCRbeta CDR3 sequencing by immunoSEQ, including PCR amplification, mapping, bias correction and internal controls. The study's own analysis went as follows. Only productive rearrangements were retained, and each unique TCRbeta sequence was defined by its CDR3 nucleotide sequence together with its V and J gene. Donor-reactive sequences required at least 5-fold expansion in CFSE-low cells versus unstimulated pre-transplant cells and at least 0.01% frequency. To ensure at least 90% detection power, minimum frequency thresholds were set for each subject based on that subject's lowest-template unstimulated sample. Jensen-Shannon divergence between the top 1000 TCRbeta sequences post- versus pre-transplant served as the measure of repertoire turnover. Changes in detection of donor-reactive sequences were tested with two-sided Fisher's exact tests. This is the immuneACCESS table as TCRdb keeps it, with only in-frame sequences that have V and J called. A part of the clones is gone; compared with another copy, unresolved V genes explain less than half, and the rest is unexplained. From that table come the V and J calls and clone size; the DNA was used to work out D and trimming. The sample yields about 6,200 clones; around 80% were counted once. Of the sample, approximately 13% is held by the ten largest clones.

Unstimulated PBMCs, after thawing, were stained for CD3, CD4 and CD8 and then FACS-sorted into CD3+CD4+ and CD3+CD8+ populations. Randomization to immunosuppression withdrawal applied to every one of the 8 studied subjects. The Qiagen DNeasy Blood and Tissue Kit was used for isolation of genomic DNA. Worth noting for this clone: The antigen it binds to is not known. Base qualities were left out, and no much larger clone turns up one base away.

Overall study outcomes, separate from this receptor: In most of the 8 subjects, circulating donor-reactive CD4 TCRbeta sequences decreased significantly after transplant, regardless of tolerance or HCV status. The conclusions were preliminary, being limited by small, heterogeneous patient numbers and by non-standardized post-transplant time points. Since no allograft tissue specimens were available, donor-reactive T cells may have migrated into the graft instead of being deleted. A greater decline was seen for donor-reactive sequences than for third party-reactive sequences, suggesting partial antigen-specific deletion unrelated to withdrawal success. Low numbers of available donor cells limited the measurable donor-reactive repertoire in a couple of subjects. When repertoire turnover was taken into account, detection of donor-reactive sequences was significantly reduced in 7 of 8 subjects for CD4 and in 8 of 8 subjects for CD8.

This TCR was sampled from a human patient who received a liver transplant. Following a transplant, some T lymphocytes may have been derived from the graft donor. Sequenced here: CD8+ T cells from blood, sampled about 46 months after liver transplant. The V and J segments used are TRBV4-1 and TRBJ2-1; the junction holds 10 bases that match TRBD2. The nucleotide sequence is TGCGCCAGCAGCCAAGAGGCTAGCGGGAGTGGCAATGAGCAGTTCTTC. Its translation reads: CASSQEASGSGNEQFF.